The clone carrying this T cell receptor beta chain was found many times. The entry originates in a study of spatial heterogeneity in lung cancer. Background on the study: Consistently, beta-chain sequences turned up in larger numbers than alpha-chain sequences did.

Between the trimmed V and J ends, which lost 1 base and 2 bases, there was a span of 8 bases. The CDR3 runs 13 residues. The germline CDR1 and CDR2 sequences are DFQATT and SNEGSKA (reference sequence). TCRdb recomputed calls from the 5' RACE reads with MiXCR, one row per CDR3 protein. The profile shows around 3,000 distinct CDR3 sequences, about 15% of them singletons. The time point: sample taken at primary tumor resection. Whole RNA was taken from tumor, nontumor lung or frozen PBMC; it was then sequenced unsorted. The sequencing here drew on PBMCs, taken at surgery. The rearrangement uses TRBV20-1 and TRBJ2-5; no clear D. The TCR was taken from a female donor with early-stage non-small cell lung cancer. CDR3 loop: CSARGSVQETQYF. CDR3 sequence (DNA): TGCAGTGCTAGAGGCTCAGTACAAGAGACCCAGTACTTC.